Detailed here is one T cell receptor (beta chain). Sequencing was performed with immunoSEQ multiplex PCR; in TCRdb, only in-frame clones are kept and a portion is missing. In the table there are approximately 340,000 clones, approximately 89% of which are singletons. The data belong to a study of blood T cell repertoires in COVID-19. Participant age was roughly 18 to 90 years, and participants resided in approximately 25 US areas. Input material: PBMCs or T cells enriched from blood (not recorded which). The TCR originated in a woman aged 40 to 55 who had been exposed to COVID-19.

CDR3 residues: CASSLSLAGDTQYF. The CDR3 nucleotides read TGTGCCAGCAGCTTAAGTCTAGCGGGGGACACGCAGTATTTT. The J gene is TRBJ2-3, the V gene TRBV7-9, with 10 bases lining up with TRBD2. Germline V lookup: CDR1 SEHNR, CDR2 FQNEAQ (reference sequence). This CDR3 spans 14 amino acids. V gave up 2 bases and J gave up 9 bases; unmatched junction bases: 5.